Below are 13 T cell receptor beta chains sequenced from a single sample in a study of blood T cells in healthy people across ages. The second PCR ran roughly 7 to 12 cycles with a sample-barcoded 5' primer and J-beta primers. TCRdb fed the 5' RACE reads into MiXCR, producing one record per CDR3 protein. This sample has just over 800,000 distinct CDR3 sequences, with under 80% found just once. The sample comprised blood. These receptor sequences come from a man between 25 and 39 years old in good health.

This chain uses TRBV5-5 with TRBJ2-5; 11 positions agree with TRBD2. The CDR3 has 15 residues. V shed 4 bases and J 5 bases; nucleotides not matched to a gene: 7. Germline CDR1 and CDR2: SGHKS and YYEKEE (reference sequence). The CDR3 bases are TGTGCCAGCAGCCGCCCCTCTAGCGGGGGGGAGACCCAGTACTTC. It yields the protein CASSRPSSGGETQYF.

The chain employs TRBV10-3 and TRBJ2-1, with 8 bases that match TRBD1. Germline CDR1 is ENHRY and CDR2 is SYGVKD. The V gene end was trimmed by 6 bases and the J gene end by 0 bases; junction bases not matched to a gene: 1. The CDR3 consists of 14 residues. The CDR3 is CAISGTGSYNEQFF. CDR3 in DNA: TGTGCCATCAGCGGGACAGGCTCCTACAATGAGCAGTTCTTC.

This chain connects TRBV20-1 to TRBJ2-3; D is ambiguous. V was shortened by 5 bases and J by 7 bases, with 16 bases between the two germline ends. The CDR3 spans 13 residues. Per germline, CDR1 DFQATT and CDR2 SNEGSKA (reference sequence). The CDR3 spells CSASPPFGNTQYF. CDR3 DNA sequence: TGCAGTGCTTCCCCTCCCTTCGGTAATACGCAGTATTTT.

This chain uses TRBV25-1 with TRBJ1-2, with TRBD1 identical over 10 bases. The V gene end was trimmed by 0 bases and the J gene end by 8 bases; junction bases not matched to a gene: 6. The CDR3 has 15 amino acids. Looked up from germline, CDR1 is MGHDK and CDR2 is SYGVNS. The CDR3 protein is CASSEYRQGANGYTF. CDR3 bases: TGTGCCAGCAGTGAATACAGACAGGGGGCCAACGGCTACACCTTC.

This clonotype was seen a few times. This chain joins TRBV9 and TRBJ2-1; D may be TRBD2 (6 bases). The CDR3 has 16 residues. V was cut by 0 bases and J by 6 bases, with 16 bases left in between. Germline values: CDR1 SGDLS, CDR2 YYNGEE. DNA for the CDR3: TGTGCCAGCAGCGTAGCTACGGGGGATTTAGGCAATGAGCAGTTCTTC. This gives the protein CASSVATGDLGNEQFF.

The gene calls are TRBV4-2 and TRBJ1-3; 8 bases are a match to TRBD1. This CDR3 region has 15 residues. V gave up 5 bases and J gave up 0 bases; unmatched junction bases: 3. Looked up from germline, CDR1 is LGHNA and CDR2 is YNFKEQ. CDR3 nucleotides: TGTGCCAGCAGCAACGGACAGGGCTCTGGAAACACCATATATTTT. Translated, it gives CASSNGQGSGNTIYF.

The gene calls are TRBV12-3 or TRBV12-4 and TRBJ2-1, with 8 nucleotides matching TRBD2. The CDR3 has 16 residues. Trimming at V came to 5 bases and at J to 8 bases, leaving 14 bases not matched to a gene. The CDR3 DNA is TGTGCCAGCAGTAGCCCGGGGGGGGGCACGGTGGATGAGCAGTTCTTC. Protein product: CASSSPGGGTVDEQFF.

The genes are TRBV5-1 and TRBJ2-7; D is unresolved. This CDR3 has 14 residues. From germline, CDR1 is SGHRS and CDR2 YFSETQ. Trimming removed 2 bases at V and 3 bases at J, with 12 bases between. CDR3 sequence reads: CASSFPISNYEQYF. The CDR3 nucleotides are TGCGCCAGCAGCTTTCCCATCTCTAACTACGAGCAGTACTTC.

This clonotype was counted a few times. J is TRBJ2-5 and V is TRBV9, with TRBD2 identical over 7 bases. This CDR3 has 18 residues. V lost 2 bases to trimming and J lost 3 bases; unmatched junction nucleotides: 16. Germline CDR1 is SGDLS and CDR2 is YYNGEE. The CDR3: CASSVSAGVWRTKETQYF. CDR3 in DNA: TGTGCCAGCAGCGTCAGCGCGGGAGTATGGCGGACAAAAGAGACCCAGTACTTC.

The chain has TRBV6-5 and TRBJ1-5; D ambiguous. CDR3 size: 15 residues. Germline CDR1 MNHEY, CDR2 SVGAGI. Trimming stripped 2 bases from V and 6 bases from J, with 14 bases between. Here the CDR3 DNA reads TGTGCCAGCAGTTACGGGTTTGTAGGGTCTCAGCCCCAGCATTTT. Protein product: CASSYGFVGSQPQHF.

The chain joins TRBV9 to TRBJ1-1; weak D call: TRBD1 (5 bases). This CDR3 region has 16 residues. Germline V gene sequence: CDR1 SGDLS, CDR2 YYNGEE. V lost 1 base to trimming and J lost 3 bases, with 16 bases between them. In DNA form, the CDR3 reads TGTGCCAGCAGCGTAAATTTGGGGGTAAGGGACACTGAAGCTTTCTTT. Amino acid sequence: CASSVNLGVRDTEAFF. Drawing the rest from reference TRBV9 and TRBJ1-1, the complete variable domain is DSGVTQTPKHLITATGQRVTLRCSPRSGDLSVYWYQQSLDQGLQFLIQYYNGEERAKGNILERFSAQQFPDLHSELNLSSLELGDSALYFCASSVNLGVRDTEAFFGQGTRLTVV.

This clonotype was seen only once. The rearrangement links TRBV20-1 to TRBJ1-2, with D maybe TRBD1 (5 bases). Germline values: CDR1 DFQATT, CDR2 SNEGSKA (reference sequence). V lost 6 bases, J lost 4 bases, and 15 bases lay in between. The CDR3 contains 13 residues. The CDR3 DNA reads TGCAGTGCCGGGGGGGGAACTGGCTATGGCTACACCTTC. This gives the protein CSAGGGTGYGYTF.

In this sample, this clonotype turned up a few times. This chain joins TRBV7-2 and TRBJ2-5, with D perhaps being TRBD1 or TRBD2 (6 bases each). Trimming took off 0 bases at V and 5 bases at J, with 13 bases between the two ends. CDR3 length: 15 amino acids. Germline values: CDR1 SGHTA, CDR2 FQGNSA. The CDR3 nucleotides are TGTGCCAGCAGCTTAGCCATTGGGGGGCAGGAGACCCAGTACTTC. This encodes CASSLAIGGQETQYF.